The rows below give T cell receptor beta chains drawn from one sample of a study of memory CD4+ T cells and cytomegalovirus serostatus. Produced via immunoSEQ multiplex PCR; TCRdb's table is partial and in-frame only. The sample shows some 95,000 clones, under 90% of them seen only once. Sequenced input: memory CD4+ T cells from blood. These receptor sequences come from an adult in good health and CMV-seropositive. CDR3s include the opening cysteine and the closing phenylalanine or tryptophan. The D gene is left open where the match is weak. Expanded clones are given a class, and other clones once, few, many or no size at all.

CDR3nt: TGCGCCAGCAGCACCCTGGACAGTGGGAACACTGAAGCTTTCTTT
CDR3aa: CASSTLDSGNTEAFF
j_gene: TRBJ1-1
abundance: .
d_gene: .
v_gene: TRBV5-1

CDR3nt: TGTGCCAGCAGCGACGGGACGCTTGAAAAACTGTTTTTT
CDR3aa: CASSDGTLEKLFF
j_gene: TRBJ1-4
abundance: .
d_gene: .
v_gene: TRBV7-9

CDR3nt: TGCGCCAGCAGCGAAGGGACAGTTTCTAACTATGGCTACACCTTC
CDR3aa: CASSEGTVSNYGYTF
j_gene: TRBJ1-2
abundance: .
d_gene: TRBD1
v_gene: TRBV5-1

CDR3nt: TGTGCCTGGGGCCGGGACAGGGGGGCAGAGGACACTGAAGCTTTCTTT
CDR3aa: CAWGRDRGAEDTEAFF
j_gene: TRBJ1-1
abundance: .
d_gene: TRBD1
v_gene: TRBV30

CDR3nt: TGTGCCAGCTCACCACTGGCTAGCGGATACAATGAGCAGTTCTTC
CDR3aa: CASSPLASGYNEQFF
j_gene: TRBJ2-1
abundance: few
d_gene: TRBD2
v_gene: TRBV18

CDR3nt: TGTGCCAGTAGTATTTTCGGGTTCGAGGAGACCCAGTACTTC
CDR3aa: CASSIFGFEETQYF
j_gene: TRBJ2-5
abundance: .
d_gene: .
v_gene: TRBV19

CDR3nt: TGTGCCAGCAGCTGGAGGGACGAGCAGTACTTC
CDR3aa: CASSWRDEQYF
j_gene: TRBJ2-7
abundance: .
d_gene: .
v_gene: TRBV5-6

CDR3nt: TGTGCCAGCATTGACAGGAGTTATCTGGCTTTCTTT
CDR3aa: CASIDRSYLAFF
j_gene: TRBJ1-1
abundance: .
d_gene: .
v_gene: TRBV2

CDR3nt: TGTGCCAGCAGTTTAGGGCGGGGGGCGACGTACTATGGCTACACCTTC
CDR3aa: CASSLGRGATYYGYTF
j_gene: TRBJ1-2
abundance: few
d_gene: .
v_gene: TRBV28

CDR3nt: TGCGCCAGCAGGTTGTCTTCCGACAATGAGCAGTTCTTC
CDR3aa: CASRLSSDNEQFF
j_gene: TRBJ2-1
abundance: .
d_gene: .
v_gene: TRBV5-1

CDR3nt: TGCGCCAGCAGCTTGCCGACCAATGAGCAGTTCTTC
CDR3aa: CASSLPTNEQFF
j_gene: TRBJ2-1
abundance: .
d_gene: .
v_gene: TRBV5-1

CDR3nt: TGTGCCACCAGCAGAGACAATCAGCCCCAGCATTTT
CDR3aa: CATSRDNQPQHF
j_gene: TRBJ1-5
abundance: .
d_gene: .
v_gene: TRBV15

CDR3nt: TGTGCCAGCAGCCAAGATCTAGCGGGAGTAGCAGATACGCAGTATTTT
CDR3aa: CASSQDLAGVADTQYF
j_gene: TRBJ2-3
abundance: .
d_gene: TRBD2
v_gene: TRBV4-2

CDR3nt: TGTGCCAGCAGCCAAGATGTGCCGGATACGCAGTATTTT
CDR3aa: CASSQDVPDTQYF
j_gene: TRBJ2-3
abundance: once
d_gene: .
v_gene: TRBV4-2

CDR3nt: TGTGCCAGCTCACAGGGACAGGGAAACGTCGGAAAACTGTTTTTT
CDR3aa: CASSQGQGNVGKLFF
j_gene: TRBJ1-4
abundance: .
d_gene: TRBD1
v_gene: TRBV18

CDR3nt: TGTGCCATCAGTGGGGACGTGGGTCAGCCCCAGCATTTT
CDR3aa: CAISGDVGQPQHF
j_gene: TRBJ1-5
abundance: .
d_gene: .
v_gene: TRBV10-3

CDR3nt: TGTGCCAGCAGCCGGGAGAGGACAGATACGCAGTATTTT
CDR3aa: CASSRERTDTQYF
j_gene: TRBJ2-3
abundance: .
d_gene: .
v_gene: TRBV9

CDR3nt: TGTGCCAGCAGCAGGGACAATAACTATGGCTACACCTTC
CDR3aa: CASSRDNNYGYTF
j_gene: TRBJ1-2
abundance: .
d_gene: .
v_gene: TRBV7-9

CDR3nt: TGTGCCAGCAGTCCTAGGACCGAGGCCTACGAGCAGTACTTC
CDR3aa: CASSPRTEAYEQYF
j_gene: TRBJ2-7
abundance: .
d_gene: .
v_gene: TRBV28

CDR3nt: TGTGCCAGCAGCTTAGAACAGGGGGCATCCTACAATGAGCAGTTCTTC
CDR3aa: CASSLEQGASYNEQFF
j_gene: TRBJ2-1
abundance: .
d_gene: TRBD1
v_gene: TRBV11-3

CDR3nt: TGTGCCAGCAGTTCCCACTATGGCTACACCTTC
CDR3aa: CASSSHYGYTF
j_gene: TRBJ1-2
abundance: .
d_gene: .
v_gene: TRBV28

CDR3nt: TGTGCCAGCAGCTTATTCGGTAGCGGGCTGGGAGAGACCCAGTACTTC
CDR3aa: CASSLFGSGLGETQYF
j_gene: TRBJ2-5
abundance: .
d_gene: TRBD2
v_gene: TRBV7-2

CDR3nt: TGTGCCAGCAGGCAGCTACAGGGCAGGGGGGAGCTGTTTTTT
CDR3aa: CASRQLQGRGELFF
j_gene: TRBJ2-2
abundance: once
d_gene: .
v_gene: TRBV14

CDR3nt: TGCGCCAGCAGCCCAAGAGCAGGGGATCAAATTGGAAACACCATATATTTT
CDR3aa: CASSPRAGDQIGNTIYF
j_gene: TRBJ1-3
abundance: .
d_gene: .
v_gene: TRBV4-1

CDR3nt: TGTGCCAGCCGCGCAAATCGGCAGACCTACGAGCAGTACTTC
CDR3aa: CASRANRQTYEQYF
j_gene: TRBJ2-7
abundance: .
d_gene: .
v_gene: TRBV7-2

CDR3nt: TGCGCCAGCAGCTTTGGGCTAGCGGGAGGGCCGGGAGACAATGAGCAGTTCTTC
CDR3aa: CASSFGLAGGPGDNEQFF
j_gene: TRBJ2-1
abundance: .
d_gene: TRBD2
v_gene: TRBV5-1

CDR3nt: TGTGCCGGACAAGACAGACGGGACACTGAAGCTTTCTTT
CDR3aa: CAGQDRRDTEAFF
j_gene: TRBJ1-1
abundance: .
d_gene: .
v_gene: TRBV6-1